The rows below give T cell receptor beta chains drawn from one sample of a study of beta chain features in type 1 diabetes. Measured with immunoSEQ multiplex PCR; TCRdb has only the in-frame clones, and not every one. The data contain around 290,000 clones, roughly 8% of them singletons. The sequencing input was central memory CD4+ T cells from blood. These receptors originate from a woman aged 18 to 35 in good health. Each CDR3 is given with its conserved first and last residue. A D gene is named only where the DNA matches it firmly. Only part of the rows carry a size: once, few, many, or a class if the clone is expanded.

abundance,j_gene,v_gene,d_gene,CDR3aa,CDR3nt
.,TRBJ2-7,TRBV2,.,CASITVRGTYEQYF,TGTGCCAGCATTACCGTCCGCGGAACCTACGAGCAGTACTTC
many,TRBJ2-1,TRBV4-3,TRBD1,CASSLTGFDEQFF,TGCGCCAGCAGCCTGACAGGGTTCGATGAGCAGTTCTTC
.,TRBJ1-1,TRBV25-1,.,CASSRAGNTEAFF,TGTGCCAGCAGTCGCGCAGGGAACACTGAAGCTTTCTTT
.,TRBJ2-1,TRBV6-5,TRBD2,CASSYEAGGAQRQFF,TGTGCCAGCAGTTACGAGGCGGGGGGAGCCCAAAGGCAGTTCTTC
.,TRBJ1-2,TRBV4-3,.,CASSQDYRDLNGYTF,TGCGCCAGCAGCCAAGACTACAGGGACTTAAATGGCTACACCTTC
few,TRBJ2-7,TRBV5-1,.,CASSPNTAGYEQYF,TGCGCCAGCAGCCCAAATACAGCTGGGTACGAGCAGTACTTC
few,TRBJ1-5,TRBV11-2,.,CASSLALGYQPQHF,TGTGCCAGCAGCTTAGCGCTAGGGTATCAGCCCCAGCATTTT
.,TRBJ1-2,TRBV6-5,TRBD1,CASSYETGRNYGYTF,TGTGCCAGCAGTTATGAGACAGGGCGAAACTATGGCTACACCTTC
.,TRBJ1-2,TRBV18,TRBD1,CASSASRDSNYGYTF,TGTGCCAGCTCAGCATCCCGGGACAGCAACTATGGCTACACCTTC
.,TRBJ1-3,TRBV7-2,.,CASSLGSSSGNTIYF,TGTGCCAGCAGCTTAGGGAGTTCCTCTGGAAACACCATATATTTT
.,TRBJ2-3,TRBV2,TRBD2,CASSERSSGGDTQYF,TGTGCCAGCAGTGAGAGGTCTAGCGGGGGAGATACGCAGTATTTT
few,TRBJ1-2,TRBV7-2,.,CASSPLGPQGGYGYTF,TGTGCCAGCAGCCCCCTAGGGCCTCAAGGTGGCTATGGCTACACCTTC